Listed below are T cell receptor beta chains from one sample, sequenced in a study of cytomegalovirus exposure and HLA in healthy donors. Clones were sequenced by immunoSEQ multiplex PCR, and TCRdb holds only the in-frame ones, with some missing. This sample has 150,000 or so clones, with around 89% found just once. The specimen was PBMCs. The receptor source for this set is a woman aged 25 to 39 in good health and CMV-seropositive. Each CDR3 is given with its conserved first and last residue.

V gene | CDR3 protein
TRBV27 | CASSRLPGTFSYEQYF
TRBV4-1 | CASSLTGGGGNTIYF
TRBV7-8 | CASSSPERLRSPLHF
TRBV7-9 | CASIVSGTEAFF
TRBV16 | CASSPGRGNTNYGYTF
TRBV27 | CASTLTSGGNNEQFF
TRBV7-2 | CASSSRTGSGNTIYF
TRBV18 | CASSPSSDSSNQPQHF
TRBV5-6 | CASSLGHPNEQFF
TRBV28 | CASSLNPQETQYF
TRBV5-1 | CASSLAASRTYEQYF
TRBV5-1 | CASSWGLSSTDTQYF
TRBV28 | CASSREGGGRQPQHF
TRBV4-1 | CASSQRTSATDTQYF
TRBV19 | CASSTTGTQPQHF
TRBV4-2 | CASSQEARRGEETQYF